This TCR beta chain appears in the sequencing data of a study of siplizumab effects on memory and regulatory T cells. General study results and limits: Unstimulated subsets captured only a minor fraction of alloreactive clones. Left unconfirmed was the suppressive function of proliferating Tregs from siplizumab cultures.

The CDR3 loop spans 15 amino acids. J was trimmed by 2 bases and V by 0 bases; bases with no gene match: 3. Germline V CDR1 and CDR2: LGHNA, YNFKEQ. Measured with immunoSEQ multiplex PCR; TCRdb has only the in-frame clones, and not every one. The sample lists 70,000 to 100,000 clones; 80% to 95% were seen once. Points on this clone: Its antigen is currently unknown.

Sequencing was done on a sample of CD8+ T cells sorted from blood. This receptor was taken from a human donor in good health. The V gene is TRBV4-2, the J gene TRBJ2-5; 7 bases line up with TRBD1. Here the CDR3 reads CASSQDRGQQETQYF. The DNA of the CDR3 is TGTGCCAGCAGCCAAGACAGGGGACAGCAAGAGACCCAGTACTTC.